This T cell receptor beta chain was found in a study of shared clonotypes between healthy human individuals. Assay: immunoSEQ multiplex PCR; the TCRdb copy retains only in-frame clones and omits some. Among hundreds of thousands of clones listed, around three quarters were seen once. The V gene's germline CDR1 is SGHTS and CDR2 YDEGEE. V lost 6 bases to trimming and J lost 0 bases; unmatched junction nucleotides: 2. There are 14 residues in the CDR3. This clone was seen a few times. Source material: PBMCs. This TCR derives from a woman aged 40 to 49 in good health. Some clones in this sample may be carry-over from other donors' samples. The genes are TRBV5-8 and TRBJ1-3; 8 nucleotides match TRBD1. The CDR3 nucleotides read TGTGCCAGCACCAGGGGGCTCTCTGGAAACACCATATATTTT. The encoded protein is CASTRGLSGNTIYF.